This entry concerns a single T cell receptor beta chain. CDR3 size: 15 residues. Per germline, CDR1 SGHNT and CDR2 YYREEE (reference sequence). Trimming took off 0 bases at V and 3 bases at J, with 13 bases between the two ends. This sample was taken from a study of blood T cell repertoires in COVID-19. Study-wide context: Samples of COVID-19 (acute and convalescent) were obtained from the United States, Italy and Spain. Sample material is recorded as cDNA or gDNA derived from T cells, B-cell-depleted T cells, or PBMCs.

In the original processing: Estimation of nucleated cell counts relied on the amplification of reference gene primers. The protocol was immunoSEQ multiplex PCR, while the TCRdb copy is restricted to in-frame clones and leaves out a portion. The V and J calls and clone size were taken over from that table, and D and trimming were inferred from the DNA. The table has roughly 52,000 clones, approximately 88% seen once; the top ten hold around 20%. The sample comprised peripheral blood. The TCR was taken from a human donor in a cohort sampled during active COVID-19. The rearrangement uses TRBV5-4 and TRBJ2-7, with a weak D call TRBD2 (6 bases). CDR3 loop: CASSLAGTLNYEQYF. In DNA form, the CDR3 reads TGTGCCAGCAGCTTGGCCGGGACTCTCAACTACGAGCAGTACTTC.